What follows is one TCR beta chain and its context. The data were obtained in a study of cytomegalovirus exposure and HLA in healthy donors. Measured with immunoSEQ multiplex PCR; TCRdb has only the in-frame clones, and not every one. The data hold 82,000 or so clones, with about 95% observed a single time. The CDR3 loop spans 14 amino acids. V lost 7 bases and J lost 4, with 17 bases in between. Germline loops: CDR1 SGHDT, CDR2 YYEEEE. The TCR was taken from a woman aged 18 to 35 in good health and CMV-seronegative. V is TRBV5-6 and J is TRBJ1-1; D not resolved. Sequenced input: PBMCs. CDR3 in DNA: TGTGCCAGCTCCACCGGGCCCGAGGGCACTGAAGCTTTCTTT. This gives the protein CASSTGPEGTEAFF.